The entry below gives a single T cell receptor beta chain sequence along with its context. Looked up from germline, CDR1 is LGHNA and CDR2 is YSLEER. V lost 2 bases to trimming and J lost 6 bases; unmatched junction nucleotides: 7. This CDR3 has 15 amino acids. The data are from a study of blood T cell repertoires in COVID-19. Whole-study context: Specimens from acute and convalescent COVID-19 originated in the United States, Italy and Spain. PBMCs, B-cell-depleted T cells, or T cells provided the cDNA or gDNA that made up the material.

Under the authors' procedure: Reference gene primer amplification in the assay estimated nucleated cell counts. Repertoires were generated with immunoSEQ multiplex PCR, while TCRdb's copy carries only in-frame clones and drops some. V, J and clone size reflect that table, while D and trimming were determined from the DNA. The repertoire holds more than 300,000 clones, with around 90% as singletons. Sequenced material: peripheral blood. The clonotype originates from a woman under 30 who had recovered from COVID-19. The chain employs TRBV4-3 and TRBJ2-1, with 7 bases identical to TRBD1. The CDR3 is CASSQLDRLGNEQFF. The CDR3 DNA follows: TGCGCCAGCAGCCAACTGGACAGGCTTGGCAATGAGCAGTTCTTC.